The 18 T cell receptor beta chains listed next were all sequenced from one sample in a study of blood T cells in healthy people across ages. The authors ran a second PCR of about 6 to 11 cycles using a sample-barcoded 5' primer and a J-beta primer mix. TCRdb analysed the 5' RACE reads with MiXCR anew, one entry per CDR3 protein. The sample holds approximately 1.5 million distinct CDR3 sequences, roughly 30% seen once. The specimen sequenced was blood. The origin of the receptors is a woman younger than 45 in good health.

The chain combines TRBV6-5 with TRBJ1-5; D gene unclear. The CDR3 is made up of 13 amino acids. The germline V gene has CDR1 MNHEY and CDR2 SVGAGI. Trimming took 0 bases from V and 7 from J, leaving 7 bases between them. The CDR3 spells CASSYSSIQPQHF. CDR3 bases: TGTGCCAGCAGTTACTCGAGCATCCAGCCCCAGCATTTT.

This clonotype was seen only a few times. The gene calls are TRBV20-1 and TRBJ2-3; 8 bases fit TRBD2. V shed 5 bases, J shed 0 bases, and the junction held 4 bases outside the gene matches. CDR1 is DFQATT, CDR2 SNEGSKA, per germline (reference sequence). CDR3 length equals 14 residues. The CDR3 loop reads CSALGTRSTDTQYF. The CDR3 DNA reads TGCAGTGCTCTCGGGACTAGAAGCACAGATACGCAGTATTTT.

This chain's CDR3 is CASSPDLTFTGSNTGELFF. CDR3 coding DNA: TGTGCCAGCAGTCCCGACCTCACTTTTACAGGATCGAACACCGGGGAGCTGTTTTTT. The V and J genes are TRBV6-1 and TRBJ2-2; TRBD1 might be the D (5 bases). V lost 5 bases, J lost 0 bases, and 22 bases lay in between. The CDR3 sequence is 19 residues long. Germline V gene sequence: CDR1 MNHNS, CDR2 SASEGT.

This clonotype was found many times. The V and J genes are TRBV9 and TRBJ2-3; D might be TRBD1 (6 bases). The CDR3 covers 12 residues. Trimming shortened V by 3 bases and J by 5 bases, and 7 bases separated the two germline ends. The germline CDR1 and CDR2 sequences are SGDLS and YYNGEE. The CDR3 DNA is TGTGCCAGCAGCGCCAGGGGAGATACGCAGTATTTT. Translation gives CASSARGDTQYF.

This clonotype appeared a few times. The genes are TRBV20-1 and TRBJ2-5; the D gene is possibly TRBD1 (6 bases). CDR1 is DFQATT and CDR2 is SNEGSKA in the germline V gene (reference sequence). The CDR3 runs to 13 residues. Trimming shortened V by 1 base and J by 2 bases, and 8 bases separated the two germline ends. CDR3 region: CSARAGEQETQYF. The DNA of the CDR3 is TGCAGTGCTAGAGCAGGGGAACAAGAGACCCAGTACTTC.

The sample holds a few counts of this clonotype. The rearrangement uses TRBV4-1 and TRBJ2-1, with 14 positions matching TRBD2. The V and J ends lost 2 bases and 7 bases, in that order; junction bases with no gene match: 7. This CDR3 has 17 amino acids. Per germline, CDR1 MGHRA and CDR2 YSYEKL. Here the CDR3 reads CASSQRTSGGSKNEQFF. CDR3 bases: TGCGCCAGCAGCCAAAGGACTAGCGGGGGGTCTAAGAATGAGCAGTTCTTC.

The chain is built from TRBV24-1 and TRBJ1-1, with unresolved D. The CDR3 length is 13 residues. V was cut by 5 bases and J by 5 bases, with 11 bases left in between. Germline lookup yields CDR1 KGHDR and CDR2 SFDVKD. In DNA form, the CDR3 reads TGTGCCACCAGTGGCAGGCTAGATACTGAAGCTTTCTTT. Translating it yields CATSGRLDTEAFF.

CDR3 sequence (DNA): TGTGCCAGCAGGACCCTATGGGGGCACTCCTACGAGCAGTACTTC. Amino acids: CASRTLWGHSYEQYF. The chain couples TRBV2 to TRBJ2-7; D perhaps matches TRBD1 (6 bases). In germline, CDR1 is SNHLY, CDR2 FYNNEI. The CDR3 runs 15 residues. Trimming took 6 bases from V and 0 from J, leaving 15 bases between them.

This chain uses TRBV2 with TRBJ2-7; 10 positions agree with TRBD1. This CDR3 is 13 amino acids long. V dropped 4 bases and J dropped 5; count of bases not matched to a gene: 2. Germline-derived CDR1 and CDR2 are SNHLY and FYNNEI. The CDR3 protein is CASSGTGGNEQYF. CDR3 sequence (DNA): TGTGCCAGCAGTGGGACAGGGGGGAACGAGCAGTACTTC.

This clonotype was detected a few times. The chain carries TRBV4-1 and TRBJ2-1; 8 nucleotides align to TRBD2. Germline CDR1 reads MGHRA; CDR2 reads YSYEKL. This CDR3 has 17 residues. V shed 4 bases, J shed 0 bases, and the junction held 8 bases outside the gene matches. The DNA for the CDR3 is TGCGCCAGCAGCCTCTACACAAGCGGGAGCTCCTACAATGAGCAGTTCTTC. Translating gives CASSLYTSGSSYNEQFF.

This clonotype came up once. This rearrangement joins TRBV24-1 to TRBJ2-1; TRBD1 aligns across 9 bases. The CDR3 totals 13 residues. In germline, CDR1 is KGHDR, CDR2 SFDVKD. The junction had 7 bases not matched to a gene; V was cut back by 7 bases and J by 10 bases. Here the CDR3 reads CATRGTGSEEQFF. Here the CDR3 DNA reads TGTGCCACCAGGGGGACAGGGTCGGAAGAGCAGTTCTTC.

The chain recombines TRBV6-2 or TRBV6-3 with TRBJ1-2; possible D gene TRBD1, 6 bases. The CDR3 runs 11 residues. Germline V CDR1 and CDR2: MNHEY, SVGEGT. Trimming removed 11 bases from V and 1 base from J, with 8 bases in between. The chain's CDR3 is CAGGGNYGYTF. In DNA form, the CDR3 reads TGTGCCGGAGGGGGTAACTATGGCTACACCTTC.

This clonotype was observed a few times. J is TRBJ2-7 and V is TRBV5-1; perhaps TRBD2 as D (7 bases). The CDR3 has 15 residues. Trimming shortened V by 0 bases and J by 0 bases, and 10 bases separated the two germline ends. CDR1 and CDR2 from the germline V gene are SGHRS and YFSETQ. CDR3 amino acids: CASSLVGGASYEQYF. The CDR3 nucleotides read TGCGCCAGCAGCTTGGTTGGGGGGGCCTCCTACGAGCAGTACTTC.

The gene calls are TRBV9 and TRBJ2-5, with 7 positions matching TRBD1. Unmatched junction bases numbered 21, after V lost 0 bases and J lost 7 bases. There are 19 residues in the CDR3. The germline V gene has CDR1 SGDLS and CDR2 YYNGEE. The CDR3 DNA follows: TGTGCCAGCAGCGTAGATGGAGGATGGGCAGGGGGTACTCCGGGGACCCAGTACTTC. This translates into CASSVDGGWAGGTPGTQYF.

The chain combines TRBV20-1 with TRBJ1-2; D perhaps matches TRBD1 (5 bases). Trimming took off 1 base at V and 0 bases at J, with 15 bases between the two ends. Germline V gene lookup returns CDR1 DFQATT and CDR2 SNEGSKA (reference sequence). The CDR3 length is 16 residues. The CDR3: CSARGSTEATNYGYTF. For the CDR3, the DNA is TGCAGTGCTAGAGGATCGACAGAAGCAACTAACTATGGCTACACCTTC.

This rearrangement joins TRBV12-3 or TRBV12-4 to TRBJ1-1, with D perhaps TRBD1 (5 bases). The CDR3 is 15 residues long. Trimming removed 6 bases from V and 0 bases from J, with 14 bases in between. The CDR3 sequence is CASSPGRTMNTEAFF. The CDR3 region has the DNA TGTGCCAGCAGCCCGGGACGGACAATGAACACTGAAGCTTTCTTT.

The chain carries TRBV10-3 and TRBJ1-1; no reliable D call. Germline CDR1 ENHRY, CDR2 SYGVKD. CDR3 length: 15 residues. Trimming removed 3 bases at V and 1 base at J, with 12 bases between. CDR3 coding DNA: TGTGCCATCAGTGATGATCGGGAACAGAACACTGAAGCTTTCTTT. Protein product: CAISDDREQNTEAFF.

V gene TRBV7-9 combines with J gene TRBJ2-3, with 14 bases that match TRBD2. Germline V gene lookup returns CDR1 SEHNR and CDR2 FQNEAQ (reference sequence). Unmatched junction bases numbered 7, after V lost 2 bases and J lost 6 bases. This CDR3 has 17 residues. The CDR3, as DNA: TGTGCCAGCAGCTTACTCTCGGGACTAGCGGGAGCCGATACGCAGTATTTT. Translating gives CASSLLSGLAGADTQYF.